This T cell receptor beta chain was identified in a study of T cells in Graves' hyperthyroidism and ophthalmopathy. Trimming took off 0 bases at V and 11 bases at J, with 16 bases between the two ends. The CDR3 contains 15 residues. The V gene's germline CDR1 is LNHNV and CDR2 YYDKDF (reference sequence). The study defined stable Graves' hyperthyroidism as no ophthalmopathy progression within 18 months. TCR beta CDR3 regions were amplified from RNA. The HTBI set primed first-round TCR CDR3 RT-PCR. From the multiplex PCR reads, TCRdb called clonotypes with MiXCR, one entry per CDR3 protein. This table has around 800,000 distinct CDR3 sequences, approximately 40% appearing once.

The chain has TRBV15 and TRBJ1-4; D remains ambiguous. The TCR originated in a man between 18 and 29 years old with Graves' hyperthyroidism. Sequences were obtained from blood. This CDR3 reads CATSREGSTGEKLFF. The CDR3 coding sequence is TGTGCCACCAGCAGAGAAGGATCCACCGGGGAGAAACTGTTTTTT.